These 5 T cell receptor beta chains were sequenced from one sample in a study of blood T cell repertoires in COVID-19. Repertoires were generated with immunoSEQ multiplex PCR, while TCRdb's copy carries only in-frame clones and drops some. The profile shows roughly 80,000 clones, 82% of them singletons. Sequenced material: peripheral blood. The receptors were gathered from a human donor in a cohort sampled during active COVID-19.

The gene calls are TRBV27 and TRBJ2-4; TRBD1 aligns across 9 bases. In germline, CDR1 is MNHEY, CDR2 SMNVEV (reference sequence). The V gene end was trimmed by 5 bases and the J gene end by 11 bases; junction bases not matched to a gene: 13. The CDR3 is made up of 15 amino acids. The CDR3 sequence is CASSKQGAISPFQYF. CDR3 DNA sequence: TGTGCCAGCAGTAAACAGGGGGCCATTTCCCCTTTTCAGTACTTC.

This clone was counted ten times or more. The chain uses TRBV7-9 and TRBJ1-2; D is uncertain. Trimming removed 5 bases at V and 0 bases at J, with 10 bases between. This CDR3 contains 14 residues. The germline V gene encodes CDR1 SEHNR and CDR2 FQNEAQ (reference sequence). The CDR3 DNA sequence: TGTGCCAGCAGCCCACCACAGTCTAACTATGGCTACACCTTC. It encodes CASSPPQSNYGYTF.

This clone was counted once. The chain is built from TRBV12-3 or TRBV12-4 and TRBJ1-2; possible D gene TRBD1, 5 bases. The CDR3 has 12 residues. Trimming stripped 5 bases from V and 2 bases from J, with 6 bases between. The CDR3 spells CASSPGNYGYTF. CDR3 sequence (DNA): TGTGCCAGCAGTCCAGGGAACTATGGCTACACCTTC.

The chain links TRBV28 to TRBJ2-1; D not resolved. V lost 8 bases and J lost 4, with 3 bases in between. Germline V gene sequence: CDR1 MDHEN, CDR2 SYDVKM. The CDR3 is 10 residues long. The CDR3 DNA sequence: TGTGCCAGCCGGTACAATGAGCAGTTCTTC. Translation: CASRYNEQFF.

The chain recombines TRBV19 with TRBJ1-5; perhaps TRBD1 as D (6 bases). The CDR3 covers 17 residues. Trimming left V 1 base short and J 0 bases short, with 13 bases between. The germline V gene encodes CDR1 LNHDA and CDR2 SQIVND (reference sequence). The CDR3 DNA sequence: TGTGCCAGTAGTATAGCAGGGGTACCGTATAGCAATCAGCCCCAGCATTTT. Amino acid sequence: CASSIAGVPYSNQPQHF.